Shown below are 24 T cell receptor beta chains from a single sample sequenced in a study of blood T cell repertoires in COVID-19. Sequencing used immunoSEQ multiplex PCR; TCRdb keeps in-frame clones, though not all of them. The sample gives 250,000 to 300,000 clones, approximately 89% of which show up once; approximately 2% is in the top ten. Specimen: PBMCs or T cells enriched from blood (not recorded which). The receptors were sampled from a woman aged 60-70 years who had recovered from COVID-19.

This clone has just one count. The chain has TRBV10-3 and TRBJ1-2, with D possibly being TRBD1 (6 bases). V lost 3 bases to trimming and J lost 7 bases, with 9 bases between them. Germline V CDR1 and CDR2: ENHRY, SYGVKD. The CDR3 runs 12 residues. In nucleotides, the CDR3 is TGTGCCATCAGTGACCCCAGGGGTGGCTACACCTTC. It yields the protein CAISDPRGGYTF.

The CDR3 spells CASIGVGVWGYTF. In nucleotides, the CDR3 is TGTGCCAGCATAGGGGTTGGGGTCTGGGGCTACACCTTC. The V call is TRBV2, the J call TRBJ1-2; TRBD1 is a possible D gene (5 bases). Germline loops: CDR1 SNHLY, CDR2 FYNNEI. Deletions cut 7 bases from V and 8 bases from J, with 17 bases between. CDR3 length: 13 amino acids.

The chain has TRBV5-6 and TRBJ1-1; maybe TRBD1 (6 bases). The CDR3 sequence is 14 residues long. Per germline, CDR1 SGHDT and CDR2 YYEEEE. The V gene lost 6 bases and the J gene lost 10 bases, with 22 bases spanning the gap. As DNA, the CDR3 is TGTGCCAGCACCCACGGGGGGCTTTTTGGTTTAGCTTTCTTT. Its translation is CASTHGGLFGLAFF. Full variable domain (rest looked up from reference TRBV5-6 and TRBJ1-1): DAGVTQSPTHLIKTRGQQVTLRCSPKSGHDTVSWYQQALGQGPQFIFQYYEEEERQRGNFPDRFSGHQFPNYSSELNVNALLLGDSALYLCASTHGGLFGLAFFGQGTRLTVV.

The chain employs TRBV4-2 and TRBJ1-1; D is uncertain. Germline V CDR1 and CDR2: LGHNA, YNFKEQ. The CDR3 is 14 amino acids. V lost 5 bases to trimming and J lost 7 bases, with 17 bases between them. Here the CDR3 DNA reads TGTGCCAGCAGCGCCCGGGTAAATGACGATGAAGCTTTCTTT. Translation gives CASSARVNDDEAFF.

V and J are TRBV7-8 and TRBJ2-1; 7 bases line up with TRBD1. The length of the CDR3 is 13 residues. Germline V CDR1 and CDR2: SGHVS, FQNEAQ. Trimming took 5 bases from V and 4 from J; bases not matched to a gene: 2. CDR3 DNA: TGTGCCAGCAGCCCGGGACAGTACAATGAGCAGTTCTTC. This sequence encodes CASSPGQYNEQFF.

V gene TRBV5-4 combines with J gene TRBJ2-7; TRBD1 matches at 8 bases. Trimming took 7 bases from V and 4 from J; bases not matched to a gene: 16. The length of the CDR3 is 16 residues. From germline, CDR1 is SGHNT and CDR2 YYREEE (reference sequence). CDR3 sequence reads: CASERRAGGGSYEQYF. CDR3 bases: TGTGCCAGCGAGCGCCGGGCAGGGGGCGGAAGTTACGAGCAGTACTTC.

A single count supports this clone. In nucleotides, the CDR3 is TGTGCCAGCAGACATACGCGGGGCTCAACGCAGTATTTT. Translation gives CASRHTRGSTQYF. The gene calls are TRBV12-3 or TRBV12-4 and TRBJ2-3; tentatively, D is TRBD2 (6 bases). This CDR3 contains 13 residues. V lost 6 bases and J lost 9, with 16 bases in between.

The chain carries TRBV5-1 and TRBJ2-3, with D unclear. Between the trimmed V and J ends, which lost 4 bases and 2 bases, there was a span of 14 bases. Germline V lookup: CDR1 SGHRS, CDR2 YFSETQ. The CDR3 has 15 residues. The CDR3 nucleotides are TGCGCCAGCAGCCCCCGGATCGACATCACAGATACGCAGTATTTT. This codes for CASSPRIDITDTQYF.

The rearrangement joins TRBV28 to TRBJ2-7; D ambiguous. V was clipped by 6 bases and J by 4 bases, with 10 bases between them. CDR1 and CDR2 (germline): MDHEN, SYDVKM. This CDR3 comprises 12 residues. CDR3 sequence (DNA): TGTGCCAGCAGCCCCCGCGAATACGAGCAGTACTTC. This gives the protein CASSPREYEQYF.

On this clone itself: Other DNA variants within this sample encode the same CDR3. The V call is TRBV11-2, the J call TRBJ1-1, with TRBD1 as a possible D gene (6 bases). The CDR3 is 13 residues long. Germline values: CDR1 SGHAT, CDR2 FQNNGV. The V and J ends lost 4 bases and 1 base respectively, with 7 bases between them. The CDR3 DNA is TGTGCCAGCAGCTCACAGGGGAACACTGAAGCTTTCTTT. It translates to CASSSQGNTEAFF.

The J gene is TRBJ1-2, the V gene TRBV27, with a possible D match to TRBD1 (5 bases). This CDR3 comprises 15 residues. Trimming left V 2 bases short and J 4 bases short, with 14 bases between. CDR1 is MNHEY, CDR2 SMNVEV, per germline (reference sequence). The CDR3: CASSLQGTAAYGYTF. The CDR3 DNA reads TGTGCCAGCAGTTTACAGGGAACGGCGGCCTATGGCTACACCTTC.

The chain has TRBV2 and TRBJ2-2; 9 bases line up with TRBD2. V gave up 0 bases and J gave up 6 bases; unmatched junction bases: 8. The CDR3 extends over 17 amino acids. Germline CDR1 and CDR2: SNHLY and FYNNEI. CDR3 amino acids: CASSEAGTSRGAGELFF. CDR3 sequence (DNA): TGTGCCAGCAGTGAAGCGGGGACTAGCCGCGGGGCCGGGGAGCTGTTTTTT.

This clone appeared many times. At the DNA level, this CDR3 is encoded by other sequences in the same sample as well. The CDR3 sequence: CASSFKQGNSPLHF. The CDR3 DNA reads TGTGCCAGCAGCTTTAAACAGGGGAATTCACCCCTCCACTTT. This sequence joins TRBV7-2 and TRBJ1-6; 7 nucleotides match TRBD1. The CDR3 runs 14 residues. CDR1 and CDR2 (germline): SGHTA, FQGNSA. After removal of 3 bases from V and 7 bases from J, the junction contained 3 bases not matched to a gene. Full variable domain (outside the CDR3, taken from reference TRBV7-2 and TRBJ1-6): GAGVSQSPSNKVTEKGKDVELRCDPISGHTALYWYRQSLGQGLEFLIYFQGNSAPDKSGLPSDRFSAERTGGSVSTLTIQRTQQEDSAVYLCASSFKQGNSPLHFGNGTRLTVT.

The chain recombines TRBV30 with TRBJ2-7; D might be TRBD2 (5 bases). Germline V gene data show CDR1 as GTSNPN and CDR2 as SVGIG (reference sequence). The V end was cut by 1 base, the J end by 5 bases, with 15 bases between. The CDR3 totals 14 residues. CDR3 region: CAWSGGARPNEQYF. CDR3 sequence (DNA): TGTGCCTGGAGTGGGGGAGCGCGCCCTAACGAGCAGTACTTC.

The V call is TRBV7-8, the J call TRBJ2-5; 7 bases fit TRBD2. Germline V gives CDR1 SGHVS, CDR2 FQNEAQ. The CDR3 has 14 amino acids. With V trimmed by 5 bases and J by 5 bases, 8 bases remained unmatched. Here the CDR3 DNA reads TGTGCCAGCAGCCGGCGGCTAGCGGCGGAGACCCAGTACTTC. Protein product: CASSRRLAAETQYF.

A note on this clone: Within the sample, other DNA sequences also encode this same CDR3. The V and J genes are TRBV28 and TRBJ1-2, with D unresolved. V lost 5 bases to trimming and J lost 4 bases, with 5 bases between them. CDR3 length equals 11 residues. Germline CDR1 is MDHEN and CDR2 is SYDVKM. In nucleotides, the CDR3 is TGTGCCAGCAGTAGCCCCTATGGCTACACCTTC. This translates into CASSSPYGYTF.

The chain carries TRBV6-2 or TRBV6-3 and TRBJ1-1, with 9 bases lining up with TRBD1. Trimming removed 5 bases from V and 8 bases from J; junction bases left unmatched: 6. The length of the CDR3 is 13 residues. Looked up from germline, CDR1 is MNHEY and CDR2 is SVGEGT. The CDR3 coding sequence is TGTGCCAGCAGTGCTACAGGGGGCCTCGAAGCTTTCTTT. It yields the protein CASSATGGLEAFF.

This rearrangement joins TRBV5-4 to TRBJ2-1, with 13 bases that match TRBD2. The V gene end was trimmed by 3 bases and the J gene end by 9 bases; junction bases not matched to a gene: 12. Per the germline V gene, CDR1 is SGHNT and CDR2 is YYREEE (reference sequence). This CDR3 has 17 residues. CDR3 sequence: CASSYSGTSGMGGEQFF. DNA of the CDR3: TGTGCCAGCAGCTACTCCGGGACTAGCGGGATGGGGGGTGAGCAGTTCTTC.

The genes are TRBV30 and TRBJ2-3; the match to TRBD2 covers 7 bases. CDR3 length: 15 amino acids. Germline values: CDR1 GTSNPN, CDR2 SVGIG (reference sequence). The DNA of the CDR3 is TGTGGGGCTAGCGGACGAAAATGGAGCACAGATACGCAGTATTTT. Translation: CGASGRKWSTDTQYF.

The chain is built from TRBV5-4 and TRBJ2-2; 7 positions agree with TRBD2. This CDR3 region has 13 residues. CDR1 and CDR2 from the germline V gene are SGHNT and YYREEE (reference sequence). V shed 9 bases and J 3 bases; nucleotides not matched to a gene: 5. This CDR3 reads CATAAGYTGELFF. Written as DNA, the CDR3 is TGTGCCACTGCAGCGGGATACACCGGGGAGCTGTTTTTT.

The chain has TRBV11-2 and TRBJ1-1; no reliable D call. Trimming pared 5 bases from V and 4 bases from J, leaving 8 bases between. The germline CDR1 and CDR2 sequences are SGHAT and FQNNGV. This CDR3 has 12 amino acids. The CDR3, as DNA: TGTGCCAGCAGCCCAGGCCTCACTGAAGCTTTCTTT. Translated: CASSPGLTEAFF. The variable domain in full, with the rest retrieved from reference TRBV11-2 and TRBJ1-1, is EAGVAQSPRYKIIEKRQSVAFWCNPISGHATLYWYQQILGQGPKLLIQFQNNGVVDDSQLPKDRFSAERLKGVDSTLKIQPAKLEDSAVYLCASSPGLTEAFFGQGTRLTVV.

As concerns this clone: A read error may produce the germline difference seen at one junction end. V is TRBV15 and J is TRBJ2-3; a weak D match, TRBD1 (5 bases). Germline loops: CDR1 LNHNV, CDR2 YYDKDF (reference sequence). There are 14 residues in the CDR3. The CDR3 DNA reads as TGTGCCACCAGTAGAGGACAACCCACAGATACGCAGTATTTT. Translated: CATSRGQPTDTQYF. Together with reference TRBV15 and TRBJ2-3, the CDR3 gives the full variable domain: DAMVIQNPRYQVTQFGKPVTLSCSQTLNHNVMYWYQQKSSQAPKLLFHYYDKDFNNEADTPDNFQSRRPNTSFCFLDIRSPGLGDTAMYLCATSRGQPTDTQYFGPGTRLTVL.

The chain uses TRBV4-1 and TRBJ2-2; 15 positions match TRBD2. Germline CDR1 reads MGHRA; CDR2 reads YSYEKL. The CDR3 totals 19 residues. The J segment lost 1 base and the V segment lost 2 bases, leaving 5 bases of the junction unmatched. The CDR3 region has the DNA TGCGCCAGCAGCCAACCGGGACTAGCGGGAGGATTGAACACCGGGGAGCTGTTTTTT. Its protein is CASSQPGLAGGLNTGELFF.

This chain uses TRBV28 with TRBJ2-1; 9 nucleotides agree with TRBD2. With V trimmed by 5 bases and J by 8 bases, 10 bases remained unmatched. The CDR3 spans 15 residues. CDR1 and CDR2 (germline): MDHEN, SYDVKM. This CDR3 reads CASSKHSGSYDEQFF. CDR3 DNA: TGTGCCAGCAGTAAACATAGCGGGAGCTATGATGAGCAGTTCTTC.